The 19 T cell receptor beta chains in this list originate from one sample, sequenced in a study of T cell clones after liver transplantation. This table comes from immunoSEQ multiplex PCR, and its TCRdb copy is limited to in-frame clones, with some not included. This table has about 68,000 clones, nearly 95% appearing once. The sequenced sample was CD4+ T cells from blood, obtained less than 28 months after liver transplant. The receptor set was obtained from a human patient who received a liver transplant. Some T cells may originate from the graft donor.

This clone was observed once. The chain carries TRBV6-5 and TRBJ1-2; 10 nucleotides line up with TRBD1. CDR3 length: 15 amino acids. V shed 5 bases, J shed 9 bases, and the junction held 12 bases outside the gene matches. The germline CDR1 and CDR2 sequences are MNHEY and SVGAGI. The CDR3 region is CASSPTGTGVVSYTF. The CDR3 DNA reads TGTGCCAGCAGTCCCACCGGGACAGGGGTTGTTAGCTACACCTTC.

The chain has TRBV25-1 and TRBJ2-7; TRBD2 matches at 14 bases. Germline trimming cut 6 bases from V and 4 bases from J; bases unmatched to any gene: 2. The CDR3 is made up of 14 amino acids. Germline-derived CDR1 and CDR2 are MGHDK and SYGVNS. The CDR3 sequence: CASRGTSGRYEQYF. The CDR3 region has the DNA TGTGCCAGCAGAGGGACTAGCGGGAGATACGAGCAGTACTTC.

V gene TRBV11-2 combines with J gene TRBJ2-5, with no clear D. The J call may be wrong; the DNA end is better matched by TRBJ2-7. Looked up from germline, CDR1 is SGHAT and CDR2 is FQNNGV. CDR3 size: 16 residues. Here the CDR3 DNA reads TGTGCCAGCAGCTTAGTTGATGCCCTGCTGGGCTACGAGCAGTACTTC. As protein: CASSLVDALLGYEQYF.

CDR3 in DNA: TGCGCCAGCAGCTTAGCGGGAGTCGTTAATGAGCAGTTCTTC. Translated, it gives CASSLAGVVNEQFF. This rearrangement joins TRBV5-1 to TRBJ2-1; TRBD2 agrees at 8 bases. The trim removed 2 bases at V and 7 bases at J, leaving 5 bases unmatched. The CDR3 is made up of 14 amino acids. From germline, CDR1 is SGHRS and CDR2 YFSETQ.

The rearrangement joins TRBV19 to TRBJ2-1, with 8 bases identical to TRBD2. CDR1 and CDR2 from the germline V gene are LNHDA and SQIVND (reference sequence). Trimming removed 6 bases from V and 8 bases from J; junction bases left unmatched: 24. This CDR3 region has 19 residues. CDR3 region: CASSPRGSGIDGPGHEQFF. For the CDR3, the DNA is TGTGCCAGTAGCCCCCGGGGTAGCGGGATCGACGGGCCGGGACATGAGCAGTTCTTC.

This chain joins TRBV28 and TRBJ2-7; 7 positions agree with TRBD2. The CDR3 contains 15 residues. Per the germline V gene, CDR1 is MDHEN and CDR2 is SYDVKM. The junction had 6 bases not matched to a gene; V was cut back by 2 bases and J by 2 bases. CDR3 protein: CASSLAGVGPYEQYF. The CDR3 DNA is TGTGCCAGCAGTTTAGCGGGAGTCGGTCCCTACGAGCAGTACTTC.

This clone was seen a single time. The chain joins TRBV12-5 to TRBJ2-7; no definite D call. The length of the CDR3 is 14 residues. V gave up 0 bases and J gave up 2 bases, with 8 bases separating them. Germline CDR1 LGHNT, CDR2 FRNRAP. In DNA, the CDR3 is TGTGCTAGTGGTTTGGTACCGGCTACCTACGAGCAGTACTTC. It yields the protein CASGLVPATYEQYF.

The chain is built from TRBV5-1 and TRBJ2-1; D possibly uses TRBD1 or TRBD2 (5 bases each). This CDR3 region has 15 residues. V dropped 1 base and J dropped 0 bases, with 8 bases sitting between them. Germline V gene lookup returns CDR1 SGHRS and CDR2 YFSETQ. CDR3 DNA: TGCGCCAGCAGCTTGTTGGGGGTCTCCTACAATGAGCAGTTCTTC. Translating it yields CASSLLGVSYNEQFF.

V is TRBV7-9 and J is TRBJ2-1; D might be TRBD2 (6 bases). The CDR3 loop spans 14 amino acids. Germline V gene data show CDR1 as SEHNR and CDR2 as FQNEAQ (reference sequence). Trimming removed 3 bases from V and 1 base from J, with 7 bases in between. The CDR3 DNA follows: TGTGCCAGCAGCTTCCGGGGGTCCTACAATGAGCAGTTCTTC. This codes for CASSFRGSYNEQFF. Filled out from reference TRBV7-9 and TRBJ2-1, the complete variable domain reads DTGVSQNPRHKITKRGQNVTFRCDPISEHNRLYWYRQTLGQGPEFLTYFQNEAQLEKSRLLSDRFSAERPKGSFSTLEIQRTEQGDSAMYLCASSFRGSYNEQFFGPGTRLTVL.

The rearrangement uses TRBV27 and TRBJ2-3; TRBD1 matches at 8 bases. This CDR3 comprises 14 residues. Per germline, CDR1 MNHEY and CDR2 SMNVEV (reference sequence). The trim removed 4 bases at V and 1 base at J, leaving 1 base unmatched. Written as DNA, the CDR3 is TGTGCCAGCAGTTCGACAGGGGGCACAGATACGCAGTATTTT. The encoded protein is CASSSTGGTDTQYF.

The chain is built from TRBV5-1 and TRBJ2-5; unclear D gene. Trimming took 5 bases from V and 10 from J, leaving 18 bases between them. This CDR3 is 13 amino acids long. Germline loops: CDR1 SGHRS, CDR2 YFSETQ. The DNA of the CDR3 is TGCGCCAGCAGTTATGGGCTAGAATGGGACCAGTACTTC. Amino acid sequence: CASSYGLEWDQYF. The full variable domain, its missing parts supplied by reference TRBV5-1 and TRBJ2-5, is KAGVTQTPRYLIKTRGQQVTLSCSPISGHRSVSWYQQTPGQGLQFLFEYFSETQRNKGNFPGRFSGRQFSNSRSEMNVSTLELGDSALYLCASSYGLEWDQYFGPGTRLLVL.

A remark on this clone: The sample carries other DNA sequences with the same CDR3. The V call is TRBV11-2, the J call TRBJ2-7; D is possibly TRBD1 (5 bases). Trimming shortened V by 3 bases and J by 4 bases, and 7 bases separated the two germline ends. Looked up from germline, CDR1 is SGHAT and CDR2 is FQNNGV. This CDR3 comprises 12 residues. The CDR3 sequence is CASSFRGYEQYF. In DNA, the CDR3 is TGTGCCAGCAGCTTTAGGGGATACGAGCAGTACTTC.

Worth noting for this clone: This sample also contains other DNA sequences that code for the same CDR3. The V gene is TRBV5-1, the J gene TRBJ2-5, with 14 positions matching TRBD2. This CDR3 has 15 amino acids. Germline assignment: CDR1 SGHRS and CDR2 YFSETQ. Losses at the gene ends were 4 bases for V and 4 bases for J; bases not matched to a gene: 3. The CDR3 loop reads CASSKGLAGGETQYF. The CDR3 coding sequence is TGCGCCAGCAGCAAAGGACTAGCGGGAGGAGAGACCCAGTACTTC. The full variable domain, completed using reference TRBV5-1 and TRBJ2-5, is KAGVTQTPRYLIKTRGQQVTLSCSPISGHRSVSWYQQTPGQGLQFLFEYFSETQRNKGNFPGRFSGRQFSNSRSEMNVSTLELGDSALYLCASSKGLAGGETQYFGPGTRLLVL.

The rearrangement links TRBV6-1 to TRBJ1-2; D unresolved. Germline values: CDR1 MNHNS, CDR2 SASEGT. The CDR3 spans 13 residues. V shed 5 bases and J shed 7 bases, with 14 bases lying between them. Here the CDR3 DNA reads TGTGCCAGCAGTATGTCCCTGGGAGGTGGCTACACCTTC. Protein sequence: CASSMSLGGGYTF.

The rearrangement joins TRBV15 to TRBJ2-7, with D perhaps matching TRBD2 (5 bases). With 0 bases removed from V and 2 bases from J, the gap between germline ends came to 8 bases. CDR3 size: 14 residues. CDR1 is LNHNV and CDR2 is YYDKDF in the germline V gene (reference sequence). The CDR3 DNA sequence: TGTGCCACCAGCAGAGATCCGGGAACCTACGAGCAGTACTTC. The encoded protein is CATSRDPGTYEQYF.

This clone was seen just once. The V gene is TRBV5-4, the J gene TRBJ2-1, with 12 nucleotides matching TRBD2. Germline-derived CDR1 and CDR2 are SGHNT and YYREEE (reference sequence). The CDR3 is made up of 17 amino acids. V shed 4 bases and J 6 bases; nucleotides not matched to a gene: 11. CDR3 sequence (DNA): TGTGCCAGCAGCATACCGACTAGCGGGAGAGGGTCCAATGAGCAGTTCTTC. Encoded protein: CASSIPTSGRGSNEQFF.

The chain couples TRBV15 to TRBJ1-2; TRBD1 is a possible D gene (5 bases). The V end lost 0 bases, the J end lost 7 bases, and 12 bases lay between the germline ends. Germline V lookup: CDR1 LNHNV, CDR2 YYDKDF (reference sequence). The CDR3 has 14 residues. Here the CDR3 DNA reads TGTGCCACCAGCAGAGACAGGGTCGTTGGTGGCTACACCTTC. Its protein product is CATSRDRVVGGYTF.

The chain couples TRBV5-1 to TRBJ2-2; 8 bases agree with TRBD1. The germline gives CDR1 SGHRS, CDR2 YFSETQ. The CDR3 spans 15 residues. V was pared by 4 bases and J by 0 bases, with 2 bases of the junction left unmatched. The CDR3 bases are TGCGCCAGCAGCCTGGACAGGGCGAACACCGGGGAGCTGTTTTTT. It is translated as CASSLDRANTGELFF.

The chain carries TRBV5-5 and TRBJ1-1, with a possible D match to TRBD1 (5 bases). Germline CDR1 and CDR2: SGHKS and YYEKEE (reference sequence). V lost 2 bases and J 2 bases, leaving 10 bases between the germline ends. This CDR3 has 14 amino acids. DNA of the CDR3: TGTGCCAGCAGCTTTACAGACAGAAACACTGAAGCTTTCTTT. Its protein is CASSFTDRNTEAFF.